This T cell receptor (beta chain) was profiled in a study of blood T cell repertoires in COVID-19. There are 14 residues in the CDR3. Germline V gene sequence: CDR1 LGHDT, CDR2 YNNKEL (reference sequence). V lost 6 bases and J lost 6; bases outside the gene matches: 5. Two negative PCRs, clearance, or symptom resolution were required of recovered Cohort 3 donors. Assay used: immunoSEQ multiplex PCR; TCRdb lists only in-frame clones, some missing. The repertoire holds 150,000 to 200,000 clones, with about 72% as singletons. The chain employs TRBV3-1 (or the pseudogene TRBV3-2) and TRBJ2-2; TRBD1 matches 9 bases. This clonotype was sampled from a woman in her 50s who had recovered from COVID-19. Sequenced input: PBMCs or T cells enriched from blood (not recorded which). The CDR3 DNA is TGTGCCAGCAGGGGGACAGGGACTGCCGGGGAGCTGTTTTTT. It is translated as CASRGTGTAGELFF.